The table lists the clone carrying this TCR beta chain with a few counts. 5'RACE template switching produced TCR cDNA carrying a universal primer site and UMIs. TCRdb recomputed calls from the 5' RACE reads with MiXCR, one row per CDR3 protein. The repertoire has some 300,000 distinct CDR3 sequences, less than 9.5% of them found once; the top ten carry about 3.5%. The sample belongs to a study of T cells after yellow fever vaccination. On the study more broadly: SMART-Seq v4 Ultra Low Input handled preparation of low-cell-number fractions.

The germline V and J ends were trimmed by 4 bases and 3 bases, with 11 bases remaining between them. CDR1 is SGHKS and CDR2 is YYEKEE in the germline V gene (reference sequence). The CDR3 runs to 14 residues. This chain links TRBV5-5 with TRBJ2-4; D might be TRBD1 or TRBD2, each matching 5 bases. The TCR sequence derives from a young man who received the YFV17D yellow fever vaccine. Sequencing used CD4+ T cells sorted from PBMCs, obtained 5 days after the yellow fever booster vaccination. CDR3 nucleotide sequence: TGTGCCAGCAGCCGGGACCAAGGCAAAAACATTCAGTACTTC. It encodes CASSRDQGKNIQYF.